Below are 7 T cell receptor beta chains sequenced from a single sample in a study of blood T cell repertoires in COVID-19. The method was immunoSEQ multiplex PCR; TCRdb's version includes in-frame clones alone and lacks a portion of them. The data contain about 47,000 clones, roughly four fifths of them singletons. Sequencing input: peripheral blood. The source of these receptors is a human donor with acute or convalescent COVID-19. The donor label of this sample is uncertain.

The V call is TRBV27, the J call TRBJ1-3; the D is unclear. Trimming took off 3 bases at V and 4 bases at J, with 10 bases between the two ends. Germline V gives CDR1 MNHEY, CDR2 SMNVEV (reference sequence). The CDR3 consists of 14 residues. The CDR3 bases are TGTGCCAGCAGTTTTTCGGGGTACGGAAACACCATATATTTT. Protein product: CASSFSGYGNTIYF.

To note about this clone: Other nucleotide sequences in the sample specify the same CDR3. The CDR3 DNA is TGTGCCAGCAGCCCGCAGGGGTCCTATGGCTACACCTTC. As protein: CASSPQGSYGYTF. V gene TRBV7-9 combines with J gene TRBJ1-2, with D perhaps matching TRBD1 (6 bases). CDR3 length: 13 residues. The germline CDR1 and CDR2 sequences are SEHNR and FQNEAQ (reference sequence). V was pared by 5 bases and J by 4 bases, with 11 bases between.

The gene calls are TRBV6-4 and TRBJ2-1; 14 bases match TRBD2. CDR3 size: 16 residues. Germline CDR1 and CDR2: MRHNA and SNTAGT. J was trimmed by 9 bases and V by 2 bases; bases with no gene match: 6. The CDR3 sequence: CASSDQGLAGVGEQFF. As DNA, the CDR3 is TGTGCCAGCAGTGACCAGGGACTAGCGGGGGTTGGTGAGCAGTTCTTC.

About this clone itself: This CDR3 is also generated by other DNA sequences in the sample. The chain is built from TRBV2 and TRBJ2-7, with D perhaps matching TRBD2 (5 bases). Trimming shortened V by 6 bases and J by 3 bases, and 15 bases separated the two germline ends. The CDR3 contains 14 residues. Germline CDR1 reads SNHLY; CDR2 reads FYNNEI. This CDR3 is CASRLGLAVYEQYF. CDR3 nucleotide sequence: TGTGCCAGCAGGCTTGGGCTAGCTGTCTACGAGCAGTACTTC.

The genes are TRBV13 and TRBJ2-7, with no clear D. This CDR3 has 11 residues. The V gene lost 6 bases and the J gene lost 3 bases, with 6 bases spanning the gap. From germline, CDR1 is PRHDT and CDR2 FYEKMQ (reference sequence). CDR3 DNA: TGTGCCAGCAGTTCCTACTACGAGCAGTACTTC. Amino acids: CASSSYYEQYF.

The rearrangement uses TRBV29-1 and TRBJ2-7; 11 bases map to TRBD1. The CDR3 is 13 residues long. V lost 5 bases to trimming and J lost 6 bases; unmatched junction nucleotides: 6. CDR1 SQVTM and CDR2 ANQGSEA come from the germline V gene. CDR3 coding DNA: TGCAGCGTTCCCGGGACAGGGGGGATCGAGCAGTACTTC. Amino acid sequence: CSVPGTGGIEQYF.

The chain couples TRBV11-3 to TRBJ2-7; 7 nucleotides align to TRBD1. Germline loops: CDR1 SGHNT, CDR2 YENEEA. CDR3 size: 17 residues. The trim removed 6 bases at V and 3 bases at J, leaving 17 bases unmatched. The CDR3: CASSSPNQGGTRYEQYF. The DNA of the CDR3 is TGTGCCAGCAGTTCCCCCAACCAAGGGGGCACGCGCTACGAGCAGTACTTC.